This TCR beta chain was identified in a study of CD8+ T cells in alopecia areata. Whole-study findings and limits: Links between baseline CD8+ expansion and response need larger treated cohorts. Clonality in lesional scalp, especially alopecia totalis/universalis, exceeded that of normal scalp.

A remark on this clone: As yet, its antigen is unknown.

This sample's treatment: oral pan-JAK inhibitor, 5-10 mg twice daily. The CDR3 has 12 residues. The germline CDR1 and CDR2 sequences are SNHLY and FYNNEI. V lost 5 bases and J lost 7, with 9 bases in between. Isolated RNA was reverse transcribed into cDNA used as the sequencing template. This table comes from immunoSEQ multiplex PCR, and its TCRdb copy is limited to in-frame clones, with some not included. The table has 200,000 or so clones, about two fifths seen once. V and J are TRBV2 and TRBJ2-1; tentative D call: TRBD1 (5 bases). This TCR derives from a human donor with alopecia areata. The material sequenced was CD4+ T cells sorted from blood, taken between weeks 30 and 35, from a patient treated with tofacitinib. CDR3 sequence reads: CASSRAGNEQFF. The CDR3 nucleotides read TGTGCCAGCAGTAGGGCAGGGAATGAGCAGTTCTTC.